A single sample gave rise to the 27 T cell receptor beta chains below, sequenced in a study of control samples from healthy donors and cancer patients (dated by TCRdb to the early 2020s). Library preparation employed the immunoSEQ multiplex PCR assay. In its TCRdb copy, this immuneACCESS table keeps in-frame sequences only and misses some clones. Where compared with another copy, unresolved V genes explain less than half of these, and the others have no known cause. Within this sample are under 130,000 clones, with approximately 90% of them counted one time only. Of the sample, under 20% is held by the ten largest clones. The sequenced material came from PBMCs. The receptor source for this set is a man in his sixties with lung cancer.

V and J are TRBV5-1 and TRBJ2-5; 14 nucleotides line up with TRBD2. This CDR3 has 17 residues. J gave up 1 base and V 4 bases, and 6 bases lay outside the gene matches. The V gene's germline CDR1 is SGHRS and CDR2 YFSETQ. CDR3 nucleotide sequence: TGCGCCAGCAGCATCGGACTAGCGGGGGGATTCCAAGAGACCCAGTACTTC. Protein product: CASSIGLAGGFQETQYF.

This clone was seen once. The chain recombines TRBV7-2 with TRBJ1-5, with unresolved D. The CDR3 length is 14 residues. CDR1 is SGHTA, CDR2 FQGNSA, per germline. V gave up 1 base and J gave up 4 bases, with 8 bases separating them. The CDR3 sequence: CASSLVTVNQPQHF. The CDR3 nucleotides read TGTGCCAGCAGCTTAGTAACAGTGAATCAGCCCCAGCATTTT.

The rearrangement links TRBV18 to TRBJ1-1; no reliable D call. Trimming left V 3 bases short and J 1 base short, with 9 bases between. The length of the CDR3 is 14 residues. The germline V gene encodes CDR1 KGHSH and CDR2 LQKENI. The CDR3 reads CASSPNRRNTEAFF. CDR3 bases: TGTGCCAGCTCACCCAACCGGAGGAACACTGAAGCTTTCTTT. The full variable domain, completed using reference TRBV18 and TRBJ1-1, is NAGVMQNPRHLVRRRGQEARLRCSPMKGHSHVYWYRQLPEEGLKFMVYLQKENIIDESGMPKERFSAEFPKEGPSILRIQQVVRGDSAAYFCASSPNRRNTEAFFGQGTRLTVV.

The CDR3, as DNA: TGTGCCAGCAGTCCCATTCCACAGGGGGCAAATGGCTACACCTTC. Translating it yields CASSPIPQGANGYTF. The V gene is TRBV27, the J gene TRBJ1-2; 9 bases are a match to TRBD1. The CDR3 has 15 residues. Germline CDR1 is MNHEY and CDR2 is SMNVEV (reference sequence). V lost 5 bases, J lost 6 bases, and 10 bases stayed unmatched.

This chain joins TRBV23-1 and TRBJ2-7, with 10 nucleotides matching TRBD2. TRBV23-1 is sorted into the ORF group, with uncertain function. The CDR3 runs 16 residues. V lost 4 bases and J lost 2; bases outside the gene matches: 8. CDR3 bases: TGCGCCAGCAGTCCATCGGTAGCGGGGGGCCCCTACGAGCAGTACGTC. Amino acids: CASSPSVAGGPYEQYV.

The chain joins TRBV6-5 to TRBJ1-2; no definite D call. CDR1 MNHEY and CDR2 SVGAGI come from the germline V gene. V lost 10 bases to trimming and J lost 0 bases, with 9 bases between them. This CDR3 has 12 amino acids. This CDR3 reads CATRRTNYGYTF. The CDR3, as DNA: TGTGCCACCAGACGGACTAACTATGGCTACACCTTC.

This rearrangement joins TRBV5-1 to TRBJ2-1; 12 nucleotides match TRBD2. In germline, CDR1 is SGHRS, CDR2 YFSETQ. The trim removed 2 bases at V and 7 bases at J, leaving 4 bases unmatched. The CDR3 totals 15 residues. The CDR3 spells CASSLTGTSGNEQFF. In DNA, the CDR3 is TGCGCCAGCAGCTTAACCGGGACTAGCGGGAATGAGCAGTTCTTC.

The rearrangement joins TRBV3-1 (or the pseudogene TRBV3-2) to TRBJ1-5; D is perhaps TRBD1 (5 bases). V gave up 0 bases and J gave up 1 base, with 16 bases separating them. The CDR3 contains 18 residues. CDR1 and CDR2 (germline): LGHDT, YNNKEL (reference sequence). In DNA, the CDR3 is TGTGCCAGCAGCCAAGATGGGCAGGGTCGAGGGAGCAATCAGCCCCAGCATTTT. It yields the protein CASSQDGQGRGSNQPQHF.

This clone was seen just once. The chain employs TRBV3-1 (or the pseudogene TRBV3-2) and TRBJ1-5; D not certain. CDR3 length equals 15 residues. Germline CDR1 is LGHDT and CDR2 is YNNKEL (reference sequence). The V end was cut by 0 bases, the J end by 5 bases, with 11 bases between. The CDR3 here is CASSQDTGTHQPQHF. CDR3 coding DNA: TGTGCCAGCAGCCAAGATACGGGAACCCATCAGCCCCAGCATTTT.

This rearrangement joins TRBV18 to TRBJ2-2, with D unclear. The CDR3 loop spans 17 amino acids. Germline CDR1 KGHSH, CDR2 LQKENI. V was shortened by 2 bases and J by 0 bases, with 13 bases between the two germline ends. DNA for the CDR3: TGTGCCAGCTCACCAGCGGTTGGCCTCGCGAACACCGGGGAGCTGTTTTTT. Amino acids: CASSPAVGLANTGELFF.

The rearrangement links TRBV9 to TRBJ1-6; TRBD1 is a possible D gene (6 bases). In germline, CDR1 is SGDLS, CDR2 YYNGEE. V shed 3 bases and J shed 3 bases, with 16 bases lying between them. The CDR3 spans 17 residues. CDR3 sequence reads: CASSDSTRGDYNSPLHF. Written as DNA, the CDR3 is TGTGCCAGCAGCGATTCGACCAGGGGCGACTATAATTCACCCCTCCACTTT.

The V call is TRBV5-5, the J call TRBJ1-5; D gene unclear. The ends were cut back, 1 base at V and 3 bases at J, with 2 bases in the middle. The CDR3 consists of 12 residues. The germline gives CDR1 SGHKS, CDR2 YYEKEE (reference sequence). CDR3 sequence: CASSLNNQPQHF. The DNA for the CDR3 is TGTGCCAGCAGCTTGAACAATCAGCCCCAGCATTTT.

This clone was recorded only once. The chain is built from TRBV4-2 and TRBJ2-7, with TRBD1 identical over 9 bases. This CDR3 is built from 15 residues. The J segment lost 2 bases and the V segment lost 0 bases, leaving 2 bases of the junction unmatched. Germline V CDR1 and CDR2: LGHNA, YNFKEQ. CDR3 loop: CASSQDWDRAYEQYF. CDR3 nucleotide sequence: TGTGCCAGCAGCCAAGACTGGGACAGGGCCTACGAGCAGTACTTC.

Regarding this clone: The sample contains more than one DNA sequence encoding this CDR3. The chain combines TRBV3-1 (or the pseudogene TRBV3-2) with TRBJ2-5; TRBD1 matches at 8 bases. Germline CDR1 LGHDT, CDR2 YNNKEL (reference sequence). The V and J ends lost 1 base and 2 bases, in that order; junction bases with no gene match: 6. The CDR3 spans 16 residues. CDR3 sequence reads: CASSQGGTGIQETQYF. As DNA, the CDR3 is TGTGCCAGCAGCCAAGGTGGGACAGGTATACAAGAGACCCAGTACTTC.

This chain uses TRBV5-4 with TRBJ1-2; 7 bases fit TRBD1. The CDR3 sequence is 15 residues long. The trim removed 3 bases at V and 7 bases at J, leaving 12 bases unmatched. Germline V lookup: CDR1 SGHNT, CDR2 YYREEE (reference sequence). The CDR3 is CASSSFDRDMIGYTF. CDR3 bases: TGTGCCAGCAGCTCATTTGACAGGGATATGATTGGCTACACCTTC.

The chain joins TRBV5-1 to TRBJ1-6; D perhaps matches TRBD1 (5 bases). CDR1 is SGHRS, CDR2 YFSETQ, per germline. V lost 3 bases and J 9 bases, leaving 19 bases between the germline ends. CDR3 length: 16 residues. CDR3 DNA sequence: TGCGCCAGCAGCTCTCAAGGGGACGGTGGGACTTCACCCCTCCACTTT. Its translation: CASSSQGDGGTSPLHF.

The CDR3 here is CASRGTAGTEAFF. The CDR3 DNA reads TGTGCCAGCAGAGGGACAGCGGGCACTGAAGCTTTCTTT. The chain employs TRBV6-6 and TRBJ1-1, with 7 bases that match TRBD1. The CDR3 sequence is 13 residues long. With V trimmed by 6 bases and J by 4 bases, 5 bases remained unmatched. Germline V gives CDR1 MNHNY, CDR2 SVGAGI (reference sequence).

V gene TRBV7-2 combines with J gene TRBJ1-3; D may be TRBD1 (6 bases). The CDR3 contains 15 residues. The V and J ends lost 4 bases and 3 bases respectively, with 13 bases between them. Germline CDR1 SGHTA, CDR2 FQGNSA. CDR3 coding DNA: TGTGCCAGCAGCTCGACACAGGGATTTGGAAACACCATATATTTT. It encodes CASSSTQGFGNTIYF.

The genes are TRBV6-5 and TRBJ2-3; maybe TRBD1 (6 bases). V was trimmed by 4 bases and J by 3 bases, leaving 11 bases between them. CDR3 length equals 14 residues. Germline V CDR1 and CDR2: MNHEY, SVGAGI. CDR3 amino acids: CASSSRGTTDTQYF. The CDR3 DNA is TGTGCCAGCAGTTCTAGGGGGACGACAGATACGCAGTATTTT.

The chain has TRBV7-9 and TRBJ1-1; 8 positions match TRBD1. The V segment lost 5 bases and the J segment 0 bases; nucleotides outside the gene matches: 5. Germline CDR1 and CDR2: SEHNR and FQNEAQ (reference sequence). The CDR3 contains 15 residues. CDR3 DNA: TGTGCCAGCAGCCCAGGGGGCGGTATGAACACTGAAGCTTTCTTT. Amino acids: CASSPGGGMNTEAFF.

The rearrangement links TRBV25-1 to TRBJ2-1; no reliable D call. Trimming shortened V by 2 bases and J by 6 bases, and 11 bases separated the two germline ends. This CDR3 contains 14 residues. Germline V gene data show CDR1 as MGHDK and CDR2 as SYGVNS. DNA of the CDR3: TGTGCCAGCAGTGAACCTTCAGTCTTCAATGAGCAGTTCTTC. Residues: CASSEPSVFNEQFF.

J is TRBJ2-5 and V is TRBV29-1; D uncertain. The CDR3 loop spans 16 amino acids. Trimming took 2 bases from V and 5 from J, leaving 21 bases between them. Looked up from germline, CDR1 is SQVTM and CDR2 is ANQGSEA. CDR3 in amino acids: CSVEPSGRSFWETQYF. For the CDR3, the DNA is TGCAGCGTTGAACCTAGTGGACGCAGTTTCTGGGAGACCCAGTACTTC.

This sequence joins TRBV21-1 and TRBJ1-3. TRBV21-1 corresponds to a pseudogene. CDR3 length: 14 amino acids. The CDR3 protein is CASSPRGSGNTIYF. The DNA of the CDR3 is TGTGCCAGCAGCCCCCGGGGCTCTGGAAACACCATATATTTT.

This rearrangement joins TRBV5-8 to TRBJ1-3; no clear D. This CDR3 has 15 residues. Trimming shortened V by 6 bases and J by 0 bases, and 13 bases separated the two germline ends. Germline values: CDR1 SGHTS, CDR2 YDEGEE. This CDR3 is CASIQQPNSGNTIYF. For the CDR3, the DNA is TGTGCCAGCATTCAACAGCCGAACTCTGGAAACACCATATATTTT.

The chain links TRBV5-4 to TRBJ1-3; possibly TRBD1 for D (6 bases). This CDR3 region has 15 residues. V lost 2 bases to trimming and J lost 4 bases, with 13 bases between them. Germline CDR1 reads SGHNT; CDR2 reads YYREEE (reference sequence). The CDR3 region is CASSFGQGQGNTIYF. CDR3 nucleotide sequence: TGTGCCAGCAGCTTTGGGCAGGGGCAAGGAAACACCATATATTTT.

With regard to this clone: A read error may produce the germline difference seen at one junction end. CDR3 protein: CASSHADSVTHF. The CDR3 region has the DNA TGTGCCAGCAGTCATGCGGACAGCGTAACTCACTTC. This rearrangement joins TRBV6-6 to TRBJ1-2; the D gene is possibly TRBD1 (6 bases). The CDR3 covers 12 residues. Germline CDR1 is MNHNY and CDR2 is SVGAGI (reference sequence).

The rearrangement links TRBV7-9 to TRBJ2-1; D remains unclear. Trimming took 1 base from V and 0 from J, leaving 13 bases between them. The CDR3 totals 17 residues. From germline, CDR1 is SEHNR and CDR2 FQNEAQ (reference sequence). The CDR3 DNA sequence: TGTGCCAGCAGCTTAGGAGGCTCCCTCCTCTCCTACAATGAGCAGTTCTTC. Protein sequence: CASSLGGSLLSYNEQFF.